This TCR beta chain is drawn from a study of T cell repertoires in cytomegalovirus infection. About the research overall: Recently identified HLA-C-restricted CMV epitopes and well-studied HLA-B-restricted CMV epitopes were used by the study. CMV infection together with matching HLA type was indicated by public TCR beta signatures. Study observations and caveats: In two of eight donors, the top clonotype was HLA-C-restricted CMV-specific. Summed frequency of shared TCR beta families picked out CMV carriers who also had the relevant HLA.

Points on this clonotype: The target antigen is unknown.

V dropped 6 bases and J dropped 0 bases, with 14 bases sitting between them. This CDR3 contains 15 residues. Each CDR3 protein is one row after TCRdb ran MiXCR on the reads. The sample records hundreds of thousands of distinct CDR3 sequences, less than 40% being singletons. The chain carries TRBV12-3 or TRBV12-4 and TRBJ1-1; D is perhaps TRBD1 (6 bases). The starting material was cultured CD8+ T cells from PBMCs, obtained from culture after CMV antigen stimulation. The sequence came from a human donor in good health (CMV status not recorded). Some clones in this sample may be carry-over from other donors' samples. CDR3 in amino acids: CASSTGQNMNTEAFF. CDR3 nucleotide sequence: TGTGCCAGCAGCACCGGACAGAATATGAACACTGAAGCTTTCTTT.